This T cell receptor beta chain derives from a study of regulatory T cells in long-lasting Graves disease. According to the study, TCR beta libraries were built with iRepertoire HTBI primers and CDR3-region Arm-PCR. TCRdb itself ran the multiplex PCR reads through MiXCR, one entry per CDR3 protein. There are 560,000 or so distinct CDR3 sequences in the sample; roughly 16% occur only once, and about 11% lies in the top ten. This clonotype has only a few counts. Its antigen is undetermined. Time point described: newly diagnosed GD, antithyroid drugs for less than 3 months. Generation of the TCR library employed RNA extracted from PBMCs. Findings and limits, study-wide: The number of shared public clonotypes was higher in persistent patients (around 2,500) than new patients (roughly 970).

The V gene's germline CDR1 is SGHTA and CDR2 FQGTGA. V was pared by 1 base and J by 7 bases, with 13 bases between. The CDR3 contains 14 residues. The same sample was also used in a study of T cells in Graves' hyperthyroidism and ophthalmopathy. That publication notes: Among the patients, aged 18 to 65, hyperthyroidism was newly diagnosed and had lasted under 2 months.

The source is a man aged 18 to 30 with Graves disease. The chain links TRBV7-3 to TRBJ1-1; unclear D gene. The sequenced sample was peripheral blood mononuclear cells (PBMCs), obtained at new diagnosis, from a patient treated with antithyroid drugs. The CDR3 protein is CASSLNGPGLEAFF. The CDR3 coding sequence is TGTGCCAGCAGCTTAAACGGCCCCGGGCTTGAAGCTTTCTTT.